A selection of T cell receptor beta chains follows, all from one sample in a study of control samples from healthy donors and cancer patients. This table comes from immunoSEQ multiplex PCR, and its TCRdb copy is limited to in-frame clones, with some not included. The table shows 120,000 to 150,000 clones, with roughly nine tenths occurring only once. The specimen sequenced was blood. The receptor source for this set is a young woman in good health. Each CDR3 is given with its conserved first and last residue. Fields, in order: D gene, J gene, V gene, clone size, CDR3 length, CDR3 protein, CDR3 DNA. D genes are given only for firm matches. Rows may omit the clone size; those that give it use once, few, many or a size class.

>NA|TRBJ2-1|TRBV4-2|NA|13
CASSQEAAREQFF
TGTGCCAGCAGCCAAGAGGCGGCTCGTGAGCAGTTCTTC
>NA|TRBJ2-7|TRBV9|once|14
CASSAPPGTYEQYF
TGTGCCAGCAGCGCCCCCCCGGGAACCTACGAGCAGTACTTC
>NA|TRBJ1-1|TRBV6-1|NA|13
CASSEGGHTEAFF
TGTGCCAGCAGTGAAGGGGGGCACACTGAAGCTTTCTTT
>NA|TRBJ1-3|TRBV21-1|NA|15
CASSKGGSGGNTIYF
TGTGCCAGCAGCAAGGGAGGGTCGGGTGGAAACACCATATATTTT
>NA|TRBJ1-2|TRBV29-1|NA|13
CSAAAGHYYGYTF
TGCAGCGCGGCTGCCGGACACTACTATGGCTACACCTTC
>TRBD1|TRBJ2-5|TRBV12-5|NA|15
CASGPFRDSQETQYF
TGTGCTAGTGGTCCGTTCCGGGACAGTCAAGAGACCCAGTACTTC
>NA|TRBJ1-1|TRBV11-3|NA|13
CASSLTVNTEAFF
TGTGCCAGCAGTTTGACAGTGAACACTGAAGCTTTCTTT
>NA|TRBJ1-4|TRBV15|NA|18
CATSRDAGAVGVNEKLFF
TGTGCCACCAGCAGAGATGCGGGGGCAGTCGGGGTAAATGAAAAACTGTTTTTT
>TRBD1|TRBJ1-1|TRBV7-8|many|15
CASSFAGGAGPEAFF
TGTGCCAGCAGCTTTGCAGGGGGCGCGGGACCCGAAGCTTTCTTT
>NA|TRBJ2-3|TRBV12-3/TRBV12-4|NA|13
CASTSARTDTQYF
TGTGCCAGCACCTCCGCTAGAACAGATACGCAGTATTTT
>NA|TRBJ2-3|TRBV4-1|NA|14
CASSQDPLVDTQYF
TGCGCCAGCAGCCAAGACCCGCTAGTAGATACGCAGTATTTT
>TRBD1|TRBJ2-7|TRBV6-5|NA|13
CASSYDRGYEQYF
TGTGCCAGCAGTTACGACAGGGGGTACGAGCAGTACTTC
>TRBD2|TRBJ2-7|TRBV7-2|NA|15
CASSLVRAGGLEQYF
TGTGCCAGCAGCTTAGTCCGAGCGGGAGGACTCGAGCAGTACTTC
>NA|TRBJ2-5|TRBV6-2/TRBV6-3|NA|15
CASSYSMPLEETQYF
TGTGCCAGCAGTTACTCGATGCCCCTAGAAGAGACCCAGTACTTC
>NA|TRBJ1-2|TRBV24-1|NA|13
CATSDSAGYGYTF
TGTGCCACCAGCGATTCGGCGGGCTATGGCTACACCTTC